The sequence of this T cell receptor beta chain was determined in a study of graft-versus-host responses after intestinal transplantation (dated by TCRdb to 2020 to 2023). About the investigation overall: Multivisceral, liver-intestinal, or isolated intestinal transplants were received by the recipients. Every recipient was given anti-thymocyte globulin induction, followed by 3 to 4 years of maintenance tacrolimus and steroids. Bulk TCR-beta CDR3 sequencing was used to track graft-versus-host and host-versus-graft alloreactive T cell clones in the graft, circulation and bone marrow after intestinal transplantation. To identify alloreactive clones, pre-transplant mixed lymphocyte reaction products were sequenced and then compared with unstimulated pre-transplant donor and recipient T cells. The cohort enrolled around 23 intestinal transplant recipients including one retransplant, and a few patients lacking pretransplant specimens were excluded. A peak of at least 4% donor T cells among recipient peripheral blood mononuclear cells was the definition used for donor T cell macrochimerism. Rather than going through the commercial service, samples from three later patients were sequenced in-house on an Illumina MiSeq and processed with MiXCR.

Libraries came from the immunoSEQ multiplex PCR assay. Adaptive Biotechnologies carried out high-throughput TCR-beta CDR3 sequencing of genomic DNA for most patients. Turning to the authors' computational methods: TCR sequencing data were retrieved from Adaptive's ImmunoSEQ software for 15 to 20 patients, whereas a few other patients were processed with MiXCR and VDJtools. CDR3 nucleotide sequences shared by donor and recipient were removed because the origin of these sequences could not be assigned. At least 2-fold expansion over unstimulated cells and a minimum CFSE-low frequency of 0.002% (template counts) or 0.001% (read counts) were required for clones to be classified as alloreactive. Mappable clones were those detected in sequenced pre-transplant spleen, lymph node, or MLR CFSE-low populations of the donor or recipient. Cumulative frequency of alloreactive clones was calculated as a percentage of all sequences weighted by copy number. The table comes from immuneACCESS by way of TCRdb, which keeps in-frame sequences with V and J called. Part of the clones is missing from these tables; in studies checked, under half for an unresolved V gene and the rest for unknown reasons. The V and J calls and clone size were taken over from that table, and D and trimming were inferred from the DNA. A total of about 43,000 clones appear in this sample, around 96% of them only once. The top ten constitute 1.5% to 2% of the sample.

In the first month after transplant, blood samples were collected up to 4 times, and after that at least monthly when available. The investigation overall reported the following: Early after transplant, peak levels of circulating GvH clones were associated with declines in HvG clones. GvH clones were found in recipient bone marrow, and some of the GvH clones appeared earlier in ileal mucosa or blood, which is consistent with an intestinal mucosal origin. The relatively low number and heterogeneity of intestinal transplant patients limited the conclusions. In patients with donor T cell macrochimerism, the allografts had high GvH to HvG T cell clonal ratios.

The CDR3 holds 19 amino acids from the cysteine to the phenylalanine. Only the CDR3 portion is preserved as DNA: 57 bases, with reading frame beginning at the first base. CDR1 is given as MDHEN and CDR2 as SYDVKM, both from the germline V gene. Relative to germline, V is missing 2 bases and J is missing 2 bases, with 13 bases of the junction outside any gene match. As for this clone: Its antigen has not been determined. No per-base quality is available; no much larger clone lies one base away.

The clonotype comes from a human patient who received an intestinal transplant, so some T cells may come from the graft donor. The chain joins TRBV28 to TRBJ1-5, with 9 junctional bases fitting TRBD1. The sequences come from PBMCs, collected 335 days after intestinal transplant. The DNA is TGTGCCAGCAGTTTAACCACAGGGGGCGAGGATTGGGGCAATCAGCCCCAGCATTTT. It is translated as CASSLTTGGEDWGNQPQHF.